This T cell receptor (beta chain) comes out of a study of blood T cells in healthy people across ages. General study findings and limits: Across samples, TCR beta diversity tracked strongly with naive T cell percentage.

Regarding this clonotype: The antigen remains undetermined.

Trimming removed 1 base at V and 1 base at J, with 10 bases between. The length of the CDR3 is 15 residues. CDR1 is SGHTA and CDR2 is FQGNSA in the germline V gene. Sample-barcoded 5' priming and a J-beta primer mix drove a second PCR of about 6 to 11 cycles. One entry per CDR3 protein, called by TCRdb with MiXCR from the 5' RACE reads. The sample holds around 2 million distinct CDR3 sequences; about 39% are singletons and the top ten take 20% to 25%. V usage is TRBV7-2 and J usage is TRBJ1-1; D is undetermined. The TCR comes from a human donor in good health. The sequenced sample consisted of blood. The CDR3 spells CASSLVSSQNTEAFF. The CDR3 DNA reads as TGTGCCAGCAGCTTAGTGTCGAGTCAGAACACTGAAGCTTTCTTT.